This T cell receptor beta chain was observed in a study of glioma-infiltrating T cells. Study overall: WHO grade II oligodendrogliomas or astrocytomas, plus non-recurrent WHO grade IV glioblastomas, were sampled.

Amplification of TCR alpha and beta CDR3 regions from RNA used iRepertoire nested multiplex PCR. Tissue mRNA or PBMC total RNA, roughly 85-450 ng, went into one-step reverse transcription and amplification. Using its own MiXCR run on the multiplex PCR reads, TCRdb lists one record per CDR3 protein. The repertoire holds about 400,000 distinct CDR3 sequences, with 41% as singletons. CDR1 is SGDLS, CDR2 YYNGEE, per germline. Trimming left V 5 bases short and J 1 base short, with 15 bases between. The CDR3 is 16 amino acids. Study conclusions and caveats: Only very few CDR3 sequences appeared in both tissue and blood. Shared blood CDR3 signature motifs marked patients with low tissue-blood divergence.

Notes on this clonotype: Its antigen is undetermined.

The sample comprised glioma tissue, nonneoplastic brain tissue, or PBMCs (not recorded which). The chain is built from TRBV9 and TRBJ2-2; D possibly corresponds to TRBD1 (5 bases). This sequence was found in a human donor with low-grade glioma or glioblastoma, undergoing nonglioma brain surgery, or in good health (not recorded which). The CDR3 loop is CASRGGRTRNTGELFF. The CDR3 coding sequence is TGTGCCAGCAGGGGCGGACGGACAAGGAACACCGGGGAGCTGTTTTTT. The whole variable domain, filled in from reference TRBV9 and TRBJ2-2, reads DSGVTQTPKHLITATGQRVTLRCSPRSGDLSVYWYQQSLDQGLQFLIQYYNGEERAKGNILERFSAQQFPDLHSELNLSSLELGDSALYFCASRGGRTRNTGELFFGEGSRLTVL.